This passage covers 20 T cell receptor beta chains from one sample sequenced in a study of Graves' ophthalmopathy and Graves' hyperthyroidism. RNA served as the template for amplifying TCR beta CDR3 regions. First-round RT-PCR relied on HTBI primers, and a second-round multiplex PCR came next. TCRdb re-derived calls from the multiplex PCR reads in MiXCR, one entry per CDR3 protein. The sample lists 300,000 to 400,000 distinct CDR3 sequences; roughly a sixth were seen once. The sample consisted of peripheral blood. Receptors originate from an adult woman with stable Graves' hyperthyroidism.

Ten or more counts support this clonotype. The chain combines TRBV7-2 with TRBJ2-5; 8 nucleotides line up with TRBD2. J gave up 2 bases and V 5 bases, and 7 bases lay outside the gene matches. The CDR3 spans 15 residues. Germline CDR1 reads SGHTA; CDR2 reads FQGNSA. The CDR3 loop is CASSPQLAAQETQYF. CDR3 nucleotides: TGTGCCAGCAGCCCGCAACTAGCGGCTCAAGAGACCCAGTACTTC.

This clonotype was detected many times. The chain links TRBV5-1 to TRBJ1-2; a possible D gene is TRBD1 (5 bases). Germline V gene data show CDR1 as SGHRS and CDR2 as YFSETQ. This CDR3 is built from 15 residues. V shed 2 bases and J shed 3 bases, with 14 bases lying between them. The CDR3 here is CASSFGGSGDYGYTF. The CDR3 coding sequence is TGCGCCAGCAGCTTTGGGGGAAGTGGTGACTATGGCTACACCTTC.

This chain connects TRBV28 to TRBJ2-7, with 11 bases lining up with TRBD2. Germline CDR1 reads MDHEN; CDR2 reads SYDVKM. This CDR3 is 20 amino acids long. With V trimmed by 2 bases and J by 2 bases, 17 bases remained unmatched. CDR3 region: CASSLKVLGATSGITYEQYF. The DNA for the CDR3 is TGTGCCAGCAGTTTAAAGGTTCTTGGCGCGACTAGCGGGATAACCTACGAGCAGTACTTC.

The chain recombines TRBV29-1 with TRBJ2-5; D is possibly TRBD1 (5 bases). CDR3 length: 11 residues. Germline V gives CDR1 SQVTM, CDR2 ANQGSEA. Deletions cut 7 bases from V and 5 bases from J, with 11 bases between. The CDR3 nucleotides are TGCAGCGCCGACAGTGGGGAGACCCAGTACTTC. Residues: CSADSGETQYF.

V and J are TRBV6-5 and TRBJ2-7; 8 nucleotides agree with TRBD1. CDR1 and CDR2 (germline): MNHEY, SVGAGI. With 2 bases clipped from V and 2 bases from J, the junction kept 5 bases outside the gene matches. The CDR3 contains 15 residues. The CDR3 here is CASSYAGTGTYEQYF. The CDR3 DNA reads as TGTGCCAGCAGTTACGCCGGGACAGGCACCTACGAGCAGTACTTC.

This clonotype was seen repeatedly, ten times or more. The rearrangement links TRBV10-3 to TRBJ1-2; a possible D gene is TRBD1 (6 bases). V was shortened by 4 bases and J by 2 bases, with 14 bases between the two germline ends. CDR3 size: 15 residues. Germline loops: CDR1 ENHRY, CDR2 SYGVKD. CDR3 nucleotides: TGTGCCATCAGTGTTGCAGGGGACCTAAACTATGGCTACACCTTC. This encodes CAISVAGDLNYGYTF.

The chain combines TRBV6-1 with TRBJ2-2, with D uncertain. CDR1 MNHNS and CDR2 SASEGT come from the germline V gene. The CDR3 covers 14 residues. The germline V and J ends were trimmed by 4 bases and 6 bases, with 12 bases remaining between them. CDR3 in amino acids: CASSASRAPGELFF. CDR3 bases: TGTGCCAGCAGTGCGAGCCGGGCCCCCGGGGAGCTGTTTTTT.

V usage is TRBV6-5 and J usage is TRBJ1-1; D is possibly TRBD1 (5 bases). CDR3 length: 15 residues. The germline gives CDR1 MNHEY, CDR2 SVGAGI. V was trimmed by 1 base and J by 11 bases, leaving 20 bases between them. The CDR3 DNA reads as TGTGCCAGCAGTTACTACGCTCCAGGGTCAGAAAGGGCTTTCTTT. The encoded protein is CASSYYAPGSERAFF.

This clonotype occurred many times. This sequence joins TRBV6-6 and TRBJ1-2; D gene ambiguous. This CDR3 spans 16 amino acids. Germline V gene data show CDR1 as MNHNY and CDR2 as SVGAGI (reference sequence). V was clipped by 6 bases and J by 3 bases, with 20 bases between them. CDR3 sequence: CASRLGESPPYYGYTF. In DNA form, the CDR3 reads TGTGCCAGCAGGTTGGGAGAGAGTCCCCCCTACTATGGCTACACCTTC.

This clonotype was seen ten or more times. The chain joins TRBV4-3 to TRBJ2-7; D uncertain. Trimming shortened V by 0 bases and J by 3 bases, and 15 bases separated the two germline ends. Per germline, CDR1 LGHNA and CDR2 YSLEER. CDR3 length: 16 residues. CDR3 sequence: CASSQDRSSGDYEQYF. The CDR3 DNA reads as TGCGCCAGCAGCCAAGACCGGTCTAGTGGGGACTACGAGCAGTACTTC.

CDR3 sequence: CASSPGEGTQPQHF. CDR3 in DNA: TGTGCCAGCAGTCCTGGGGAGGGGACGCAGCCCCAGCATTTT. The chain couples TRBV25-1 to TRBJ1-5, with TRBD1 as a possible D gene (5 bases). Germline lookup yields CDR1 MGHDK and CDR2 SYGVNS. The length of the CDR3 is 14 residues. V gave up 5 bases and J gave up 7 bases, with 15 bases separating them.

This clonotype was seen repeatedly, ten times or more. V and J are TRBV5-1 and TRBJ2-6; D is undetermined. The CDR3 length is 16 residues. The V end was cut by 3 bases, the J end by 0 bases, with 10 bases between. From germline, CDR1 is SGHRS and CDR2 YFSETQ. CDR3 residues: CASSSQSHSGANVLTF. The DNA for the CDR3 is TGCGCCAGCAGCTCCCAGAGTCACTCTGGGGCCAACGTCCTGACTTTC.

In this sample, this clonotype turned up many times. This sequence joins TRBV7-3 and TRBJ2-7, with D tentatively TRBD2 (6 bases). The CDR3 sequence is 18 residues long. Germline loops: CDR1 SGHTA, CDR2 FQGTGA. V was clipped by 7 bases and J by 2 bases, with 27 bases between them. The CDR3 DNA sequence: TGTGCCAGCAACATCATAGCGGAACCAACCACTCTGACCTACGAGCAGTACTTC. Translation: CASNIIAEPTTLTYEQYF. Full variable domain (rest looked up from reference TRBV7-3 and TRBJ2-7): GAGVSQTPSNKVTEKGKYVELRCDPISGHTALYWYRQSLGQGPEFLIYFQGTGAADDSGLPNDRFFAVRPEGSVSTLKIQRTERGDSAVYLCASNIIAEPTTLTYEQYFGPGTRLTVT.

This clonotype appeared many times. The chain uses TRBV7-2 and TRBJ2-2; a possible D gene is TRBD2 (5 bases). Germline lookup yields CDR1 SGHTA and CDR2 FQGNSA. This CDR3 is built from 15 residues. Deletions cut 3 bases from V and 6 bases from J, with 14 bases between. CDR3 sequence (DNA): TGTGCCAGCAGCTTGGGCTACCATAGCGCCGGGGAGCTGTTTTTT. It specifies CASSLGYHSAGELFF.

For this clonotype: Relative to the germline gene, one junction end is altered; a read error may explain this. The chain is built from TRBV7-2 and TRBJ2-1; D gene uncertain. Per the germline V gene, CDR1 is SGHTA and CDR2 is FQGNSA. CDR3 size: 13 residues. CDR3 in DNA: TGTGCCAGCTCTTACAACCACAACAATGAGAAGTTCTTC. Translating it yields CASSYNHNNEKFF.

J is TRBJ2-1 and V is TRBV6-1, with 8 bases that match TRBD2. CDR3 length: 15 amino acids. CDR1 is MNHNS and CDR2 is SASEGT in the germline V gene. V lost 6 bases, J lost 3 bases, and 7 bases stayed unmatched. In DNA, the CDR3 is TGTGCCAGCAGCCGCAAGCGGGAGAGCTACAATGAGCAGTTCTTC. Protein: CASSRKRESYNEQFF.

In its sample, this clonotype was seen many times. V usage is TRBV12-3 or TRBV12-4 and J usage is TRBJ1-5, with a tentative D call TRBD1 (5 bases). Trimming took off 3 bases at V and 6 bases at J, with 12 bases between the two ends. This CDR3 is 14 amino acids long. CDR3 in amino acids: CASSLGDVGQPQHF. Written as DNA, the CDR3 is TGTGCCAGCAGTTTGGGGGATGTGGGTCAGCCCCAGCATTTT.

In this sample, this clonotype turned up many times. V and J are TRBV7-6 and TRBJ1-1; the D gene is possibly TRBD1 (5 bases). This CDR3 has 16 residues. Germline V gene lookup returns CDR1 SGHVS and CDR2 FNYEAQ. V lost 2 bases and J lost 0, with 13 bases in between. CDR3 sequence: CASSLIPQELNTEAFF. The CDR3 DNA is TGTGCCAGCAGCTTAATCCCACAGGAACTGAACACTGAAGCTTTCTTT.

This clonotype has a count of ten or more. The V gene is TRBV28, the J gene TRBJ1-1; the D gene is possibly TRBD1 (5 bases). Germline-derived CDR1 and CDR2 are MDHEN and SYDVKM. There are 14 residues in the CDR3. Trimming cost V 5 bases and J 3 bases, with 13 bases left between them. For the CDR3, the DNA is TGTGCCAGCAGTCCCCAGGGAACCTACACTGAAGCTTTCTTT. Translated, it gives CASSPQGTYTEAFF.

This chain joins TRBV6-1 and TRBJ1-1, with TRBD1 as a possible D gene (5 bases). Germline lookup yields CDR1 MNHNS and CDR2 SASEGT. Between the trimmed V and J ends, which lost 10 bases and 0 bases, there was a span of 15 bases. CDR3 length: 14 amino acids. The CDR3 bases are TGTGCCACAGGGACGGGGGTCCTGAACACTGAAGCTTTCTTT. It yields the protein CATGTGVLNTEAFF.